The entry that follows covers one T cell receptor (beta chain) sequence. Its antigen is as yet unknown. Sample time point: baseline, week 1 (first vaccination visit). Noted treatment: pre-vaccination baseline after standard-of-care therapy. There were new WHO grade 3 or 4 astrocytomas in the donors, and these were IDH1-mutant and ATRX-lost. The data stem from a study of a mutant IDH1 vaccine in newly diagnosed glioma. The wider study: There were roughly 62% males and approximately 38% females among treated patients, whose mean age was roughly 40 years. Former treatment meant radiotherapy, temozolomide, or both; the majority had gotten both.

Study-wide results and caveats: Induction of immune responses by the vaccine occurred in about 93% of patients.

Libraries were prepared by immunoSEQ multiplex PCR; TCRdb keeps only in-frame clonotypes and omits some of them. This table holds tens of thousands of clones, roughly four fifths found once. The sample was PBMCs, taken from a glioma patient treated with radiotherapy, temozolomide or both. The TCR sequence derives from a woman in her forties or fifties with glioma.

The CDR3 is CASSRTGNAEKLFF. The CDR3 bases are TGTGCCAGCAGCCGGACAGGGAATGCTGAAAAACTGTTTTTT. The J gene is TRBJ1-4, the V gene TRBV7-2, with TRBD1 matching 8 bases. Germline V gene data show CDR1 as SGHTA and CDR2 as FQGNSA. CDR3 length equals 14 residues. V gave up 5 bases and J gave up 7 bases; unmatched junction bases: 6.